The subject of this entry is one T cell receptor beta chain. Antigen: not known. These data are taken from a study of T cells expressing NK-cell markers. Background on the study: Beta-chain profiling covered CD3+CD56+NKG2C+, CD3+CD56+NKG2C- and CD3+CD56-NKG2C+ sorted subsets.

CDR3 length: 14 amino acids. Germline CDR1 is DFQATT and CDR2 is SNEGSKA (reference sequence). Findings and limits, study-wide: The contribution of dominant NKG2C+ clonotypes to CD8+ T cells in roughly six donors was about 1.0-8%. The CD3+CD56-NKG2C+ fraction of several donors was also led by these clonotypes.

Generation of TCR beta cDNA was performed by 5'RACE template switching incorporating UMIs. From its re-call of the 5' RACE reads, TCRdb lists each CDR3 protein once, without DNA. The sample data list about 460,000 distinct CDR3 sequences. The chain carries TRBV20-1 and TRBJ2-3; checking the TCRdb D call of TRBD1 is not possible without DNA. The clonotype comes from a woman aged 45-59 years in good health. The sequenced sample consisted of blood T cells: a sorted CD56 or NKG2C T cell subset, CD4+ or CD8+ T cells, or bulk PBMC T cells (not recorded which). CDR3 sequence reads: CSARDPPPTDTQYF.